This T cell receptor beta chain was sequenced for a study of T cell responses to AZD1222 COVID-19 vaccine (dated by TCRdb to the early 2020s). Study-wide context: Because spike-specific TCR depth and breadth did not differ between the two schedules, AZD1222 recipients who got a second dose at roughly 4 weeks were pooled with those who got a second dose at roughly 12 weeks. A total of about 230 trial participants underwent TCR sequencing, of whom about 200 received two doses of AZD1222 and about 26 received two doses of the MenACWY control vaccine. Trial participants were enrolled into age subgroups of 18-55, 56-69 and 70-plus years, which contained around 150, 29 and 61 TCR-sequenced participants, respectively.

The time point tag for this specimen amounts to: baseline before first vaccination. Samples from vaccinated people were obtained from the UK trials COV001 and COV002, which included a single-blind randomized controlled phase 2/3 trial of AZD1222 (ChAdOx1 nCoV-19) in healthy adults. For TCRbeta chain sequencing, PBMC samples were collected from trial participants at day 0 and at day 28 after the second dose. CDR1 and CDR2 were assigned from the germline V gene as KGHSH and LQKENI. Inclusive of the bounding cysteine and phenylalanine, the CDR3 is 15 residues long. Only the CDR3 portion is preserved as DNA: 45 bases, with reading frame beginning at the first base. V is cut by 2 bases and J by 0 bases, and the space between the germline ends is 8 bases. On this clone itself: The antigen it recognizes is unknown. No base quality information exists; no much larger clone differs at one position.

The CDR3 regions of human TCRbeta chains were analyzed by immunosequencing. As for how the authors treated the data: Repertoire TCRs were matched against a reference library of SARS-CoV-2-specific TCRs generated with the MIRA antigen-specificity platform. Breadth was defined as the fraction of unique TCRs that were SARS-CoV-2-associated, and depth was defined as the fraction of total T cells that were SARS-CoV-2-associated. Each spike-specific TCR was assigned to its reactive spike region and to a CD4 or CD8 class using the MIRA data. Log10-transformed breadth and depth values were compared by one-way ANOVA with Sidak's multiple comparisons tests. In TCRdb, the immuneACCESS table is reduced to in-frame sequences with V and J assigned. These tables do not hold every clone; where another copy was compared, an unresolved V gene accounts for under half, and the others remain unexplained. From that table come the V and J calls and clone size; the DNA was used to work out D and trimming. The sample includes about 79,000 clones, with 70% to 90% observed a single time. Under 25% of the sample comes from the top ten.

Broad study findings and their caveats: Only five or six AZD1222 recipients were SARS-CoV-2 seropositive at baseline, limiting conclusions about previously exposed vaccinees. Nearly half of unique spike-specific TCRs reportedly recognized epitopes outside regions mutated in the B.1.351 and B.1.1.7 variants. After two AZD1222 doses, spike-specific TCR breadth and depth were significantly higher than at day 0 and than in MenACWY recipients. CD4 TCRs associated with the vaccine covered the entire spike protein, and the dominant responses were in regions 160-218 and 743-854. In the small 56-69-year group, the increase in depth fell short of significance, most likely because of low power. Because no samples from the day 14 peak response were available, repertoires could be characterized only after the peak T cell response. Participants were mostly white British, with more females than males. The authors suggested clonal diversity may have been underestimated.

Source: peripheral blood, taken on day 0 of AZD1222 vaccination. This sequence uses TRBV18 and TRBJ1-5; a weak D assignment points to TRBD1 (5 bases agree). The origin of this receptor is an adult in good health. The DNA sequence follows: TGTGCCAGCTCACCAATTGGGGGTAGCAATCAGCCCCAGCATTTT. Its translation is CASSPIGGSNQPQHF.